This TCR beta chain was obtained from a study of chemoradiotherapy in HPV16-positive cancers. Study as a whole: A couple of HPV16-positive patients' cells yielded candidate HPV-specific clones and common motifs. Notes on the study in general: In HPV16-positive patients, HPV-responsive T-cell expansion tracked better recurrence-free survival. Candidate HPV-specific clones and E7-related TCR motifs grew in tumor during treatment. Only a couple of HPV16-positive patients supplied the functional HPV-specificity definition.

CDR1 is SGDLS, CDR2 YYNGEE, per germline. The CDR3 spans 16 residues. V dropped 5 bases and J dropped 4; count of bases not matched to a gene: 7. Repertoires were generated with immunoSEQ multiplex PCR, while TCRdb's copy carries only in-frame clones and drops some. The table has roughly 13,000 clones, roughly 70% seen once. As to this clone: The antigen is undetermined.

V and J are TRBV9 and TRBJ1-6; TRBD1 matches 9 bases. Specimen collection occurred from a patient who underwent chemoradiotherapy. The TCR originated in a human donor with HPV-associated anogenital cancer. The CDR3 sequence is CASSPSGTGYNSPLHF. The CDR3 nucleotides read TGTGCCAGCAGTCCTTCCGGGACAGGGTATAATTCACCCCTCCACTTT.